The TCR beta chain described here comes from a study of blood T cell repertoires in COVID-19. Looking at the study overall: The United States, Italy and Spain supplied acute and convalescent COVID-19 samples. PBMCs, B-cell-depleted T cells, or T cells were the source of the cDNA or gDNA that made up the material.

As originally analysed: Quantification of nucleated cells was approximated via reference gene primer amplification. Data came from immunoSEQ multiplex PCR; TCRdb stores just in-frame clones and leaves some out. V and J calls and clone size follow that table, whereas D and trimming were derived from the DNA. This sample has fewer than 15,000 clones; over 70% occur once, and the top ten carry 25% to 30%. The ends were cut back, 7 bases at V and 1 base at J, with 16 bases in the middle. This CDR3 is built from 15 residues. Looked up from germline, CDR1 is SGHTA and CDR2 is FQGNSA. The receptor was isolated from a human donor in a cohort sampled during active COVID-19. Source material: peripheral blood. The rearrangement links TRBV7-2 to TRBJ1-1; D may be TRBD1 (5 bases). In DNA, the CDR3 is TGTGCCAGCACCTTGAGGAGGGGATCGAACACTGAAGCTTTCTTT. Amino acid sequence: CASTLRRGSNTEAFF.